One sample yielded the 3 T cell receptor beta chains listed below, sequenced in a study of cytomegalovirus exposure and HLA in healthy donors. The PCR contained 60 Vbeta and 13 Jbeta primers. Libraries were prepared by immunoSEQ multiplex PCR; TCRdb keeps only in-frame clonotypes and omits some of them. The listing contains around 200,000 clones. Sample: PBMCs. The receptors were sampled from a woman in her 30s in good health and CMV-seropositive.

The J gene is TRBJ2-7, the V gene TRBV9, with a tentative D call TRBD1 (6 bases). CDR1 and CDR2 (germline): SGDLS, YYNGEE. Trimming removed 0 bases at V and 5 bases at J, with 18 bases between. The CDR3 has 16 amino acids. The CDR3 loop reads CASSVAGGQGTDEQYF. The CDR3 bases are TGTGCCAGCAGCGTAGCTGGTGGGCAGGGGACCGACGAGCAGTACTTC. The variable domain in full, completed from reference TRBV9 and TRBJ2-7, reads DSGVTQTPKHLITATGQRVTLRCSPRSGDLSVYWYQQSLDQGLQFLIQYYNGEERAKGNILERFSAQQFPDLHSELNLSSLELGDSALYFCASSVAGGQGTDEQYFGPGTRLTVT.

The V call is TRBV18, the J call TRBJ1-1; TRBD1 matches at 9 bases. This CDR3 is built from 17 residues. In germline, CDR1 is KGHSH, CDR2 LQKENI. Trimming cost V 1 base and J 0 bases; bases outside gene matches: 6. CDR3 nucleotides: TGTGCCAGCTCACCACGCGACAGGGGGTTCATGAACACTGAAGCTTTCTTT. Amino acid sequence: CASSPRDRGFMNTEAFF.

V is TRBV4-2 and J is TRBJ1-4; 8 bases line up with TRBD1. Germline CDR1 and CDR2: LGHNA and YNFKEQ. CDR3 length: 16 residues. The J segment lost 10 bases and the V segment lost 0 bases, leaving 10 bases of the junction unmatched. The CDR3 DNA sequence: TGTGCCAGCAGCCAAGAAGAAGGGACAGGTAACGGAAAACTGTTTTTT. Protein product: CASSQEEGTGNGKLFF.